A selection of T cell receptor beta chains follows, all from one sample in a study of blood T cell repertoires in COVID-19. Measured with immunoSEQ multiplex PCR; TCRdb has only the in-frame clones, and not every one. This sample has fewer than 300,000 clones, with 75% to 95% found just once. The sequencing sample was made of PBMCs or T cells enriched from blood (not recorded which). The receptors shown here come from a woman aged 25-40 years who had recovered from COVID-19. Both conserved end residues are part of each CDR3. A D gene is named only where the DNA matches it firmly. Size is omitted from some rows. Given values are once, few, many or a class for expanded clones.

d_gene,v_gene,j_gene,abundance,CDR3aa,CDR3nt
TRBD2,TRBV15,TRBJ2-1,.,CATGTRGGAYNEQFF,TGTGCCACCGGAACAAGGGGAGGGGCCTACAATGAGCAGTTCTTC
TRBD1,TRBV3-1/TRBV3-2,TRBJ1-2,.,CASSQMGGQLLNGYTF,TGTGCCAGCAGCCAGATGGGGGGACAGCTTTTAAATGGCTACACCTTC
.,TRBV30,TRBJ2-5,.,CAWSDPLTRETQYF,TGTGCCTGGAGTGATCCACTCACGAGGGAGACCCAGTACTTC
TRBD2,TRBV30,TRBJ2-7,.,CAWSEGLAGYEQYF,TGTGCCTGGAGTGAGGGACTAGCAGGCTACGAGCAGTACTTC
.,TRBV28,TRBJ2-7,.,CASALGYYEQYF,TGTGCCAGCGCGCTCGGGTACTACGAGCAGTACTTC
.,TRBV19,TRBJ1-5,.,CASSIHGDQPQHF,TGTGCCAGTAGTATACATGGAGATCAGCCCCAGCATTTT
.,TRBV11-2,TRBJ2-2,many,CASGRSNTGELFF,TGTGCCAGCGGCAGGTCAAACACCGGGGAGCTGTTTTTT
.,TRBV4-2,TRBJ2-2,once,CASSQDPYRGGTGELFF,TGTGCCAGCAGCCAAGATCCGTACAGGGGGGGGACCGGGGAGCTGTTTTTT
TRBD1,TRBV28,TRBJ2-7,.,CASRPGQGFEQYF,TGTGCCAGCAGACCCGGACAGGGTTTCGAGCAGTACTTC
.,TRBV4-3,TRBJ1-1,.,CASSKGQGQNTEAFF,TGCGCCAGCAGCAAAGGCCAGGGACAGAACACTGAAGCTTTCTTT
.,TRBV7-2,TRBJ2-3,.,CASSSRLGSGSDTQYF,TGTGCCAGCAGCTCCCGACTGGGTAGCGGTTCAGATACGCAGTATTTT
.,TRBV9,TRBJ2-2,.,CASRGDFAPGGELFF,TGTGCCAGCAGGGGGGACTTCGCCCCTGGGGGGGAGCTGTTTTTT
TRBD2,TRBV19,TRBJ2-3,.,CASSTGTSGGDTQYF,TGTGCCAGTAGTACCGGGACTAGCGGGGGGGATACGCAGTATTTT
.,TRBV5-5,TRBJ2-3,.,CASSLVLNTDTQYF,TGTGCCAGCAGCTTGGTGTTAAACACAGATACGCAGTATTTT
TRBD2,TRBV9,TRBJ2-3,.,CASSAGTSGRTSTDTQYF,TGTGCCAGCAGCGCGGGGACTAGCGGGAGGACAAGCACAGATACGCAGTATTTT
TRBD2,TRBV5-8,TRBJ2-7,.,CASSPVAGALEQYF,TGTGCCAGCAGCCCTGTAGCGGGAGCGCTCGAGCAGTACTTC
TRBD1,TRBV28,TRBJ1-1,.,CASSLSGTGNTEAFF,TGTGCCAGCAGCCTGAGTGGGACAGGGAACACTGAAGCTTTCTTT
TRBD1,TRBV28,TRBJ2-6,.,CAIRDRIHSGANVLTF,TGTGCCATCAGGGACAGAATTCACTCTGGGGCCAACGTCCTGACTTTC
.,TRBV16,TRBJ1-1,.,CASSQGRPQVEWYTEAFF,TGTGCCAGCAGCCAGGGCCGACCTCAAGTAGAATGGTACACTGAAGCTTTCTTT
.,TRBV18,TRBJ1-4,.,CASSPPNREGEKLFF,TGTGCCAGCTCACCACCGAACAGGGAAGGTGAAAAACTGTTTTTT
TRBD1,TRBV7-9,TRBJ1-6,.,CASSQQGARDSPLHF,TGTGCCAGCAGCCAGCAGGGGGCACGGGATTCACCCCTCCACTTT
TRBD1,TRBV12-3/TRBV12-4,TRBJ1-1,.,CASSIKGGSEAFF,TGTGCCAGCAGTATTAAAGGGGGCTCTGAAGCTTTCTTT
TRBD1,TRBV7-9,TRBJ1-5,few,CASSSSDRGPGQPQHF,TGTGCCAGCAGCTCGTCGGACAGGGGGCCTGGGCAGCCCCAGCATTTT
.,TRBV28,TRBJ1-5,.,CASTKEQYSNQPQHF,TGTGCCAGCACCAAGGAACAGTATAGCAATCAGCCCCAGCATTTT
.,TRBV7-3,TRBJ2-2,once,CASSWDTLGGELFF,TGTGCCAGCAGCTGGGACACACTTGGGGGGGAGCTGTTTTTT
TRBD2,TRBV3-1/TRBV3-2,TRBJ2-7,.,CASSQRLAGSYEQYF,TGTGCCAGCAGCCAAAGACTAGCGGGATCCTACGAGCAGTACTTC
TRBD2,TRBV9,TRBJ2-1,.,CASSVDLAGGWNEQFF,TGTGCCAGCAGCGTAGACTTGGCGGGAGGGTGGAATGAGCAGTTCTTC
.,TRBV7-9,TRBJ1-1,few,CASSPETEAFF,TGTGCCAGCAGCCCGGAGACTGAAGCTTTCTTT